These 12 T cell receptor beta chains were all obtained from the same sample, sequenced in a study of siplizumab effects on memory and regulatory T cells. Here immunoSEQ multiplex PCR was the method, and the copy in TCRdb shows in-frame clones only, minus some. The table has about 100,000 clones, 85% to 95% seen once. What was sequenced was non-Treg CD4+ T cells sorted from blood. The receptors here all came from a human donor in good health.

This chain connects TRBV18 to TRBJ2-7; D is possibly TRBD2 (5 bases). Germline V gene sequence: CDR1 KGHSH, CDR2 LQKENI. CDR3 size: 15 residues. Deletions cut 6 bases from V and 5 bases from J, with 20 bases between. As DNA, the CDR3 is TGTGCCAGCTCGCTGGGTCGTTTGGGGAGAGACGAGCAGTACTTC. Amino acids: CASSLGRLGRDEQYF. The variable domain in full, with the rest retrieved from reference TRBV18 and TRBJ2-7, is NAGVMQNPRHLVRRRGQEARLRCSPMKGHSHVYWYRQLPEEGLKFMVYLQKENIIDESGMPKERFSAEFPKEGPSILRIQQVVRGDSAAYFCASSLGRLGRDEQYFGPGTRLTVT.

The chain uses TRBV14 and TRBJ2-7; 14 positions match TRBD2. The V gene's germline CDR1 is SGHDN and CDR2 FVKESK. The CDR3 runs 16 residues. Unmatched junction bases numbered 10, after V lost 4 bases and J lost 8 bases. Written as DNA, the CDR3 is TGTGCCAGCAGCCTCTTGACTAGCGGGAGGGCCGGAAAGCAGTACTTC. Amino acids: CASSLLTSGRAGKQYF.

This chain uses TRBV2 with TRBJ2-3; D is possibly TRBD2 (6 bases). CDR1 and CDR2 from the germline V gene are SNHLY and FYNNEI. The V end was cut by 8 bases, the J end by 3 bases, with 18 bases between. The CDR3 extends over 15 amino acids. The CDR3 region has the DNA TGTGCCAGCGAAACAATTAGACTAGAAACAGATACGCAGTATTTT. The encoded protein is CASETIRLETDTQYF. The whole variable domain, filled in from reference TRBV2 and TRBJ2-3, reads EPEVTQTPSHQVTQMGQEVILRCVPISNHLYFYWYRQILGQKVEFLVSFYNNEISEKSEIFDDQFSVERPDGSNFTLKIRSTKLEDSAMYFCASETIRLETDTQYFGPGTRLTVL.

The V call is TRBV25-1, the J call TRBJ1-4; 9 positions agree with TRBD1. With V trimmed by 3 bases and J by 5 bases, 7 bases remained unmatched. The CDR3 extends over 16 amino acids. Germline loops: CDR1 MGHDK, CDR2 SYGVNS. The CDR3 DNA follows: TGTGCCAGCAGTGATATTTCACAGGGGGCAAATGAAAAACTGTTTTTT. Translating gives CASSDISQGANEKLFF.

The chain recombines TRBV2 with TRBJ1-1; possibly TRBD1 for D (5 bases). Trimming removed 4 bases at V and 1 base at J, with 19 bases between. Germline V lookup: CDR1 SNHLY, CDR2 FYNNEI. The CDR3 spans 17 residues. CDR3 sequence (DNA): TGTGCCAGCAGTGCCCCAGTTGTCGCCACAGGGAACACTGAAGCTTTCTTT. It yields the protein CASSAPVVATGNTEAFF.

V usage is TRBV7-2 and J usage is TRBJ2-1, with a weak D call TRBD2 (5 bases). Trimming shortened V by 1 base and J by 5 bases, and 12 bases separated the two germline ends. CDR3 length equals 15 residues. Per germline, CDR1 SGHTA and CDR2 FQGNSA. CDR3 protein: CASSLGRALHNEQFF. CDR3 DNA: TGTGCCAGCAGCTTAGGGCGGGCCCTCCACAATGAGCAGTTCTTC.

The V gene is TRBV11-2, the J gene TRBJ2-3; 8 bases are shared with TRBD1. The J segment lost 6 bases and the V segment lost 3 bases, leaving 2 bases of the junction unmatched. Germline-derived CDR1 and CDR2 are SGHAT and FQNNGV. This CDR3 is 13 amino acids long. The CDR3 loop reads CASSLGDRDTQYF. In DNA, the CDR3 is TGTGCCAGCAGCTTGGGGGACAGGGATACGCAGTATTTT.

The CDR3 DNA is TGCAGTGCCATATCTACTAATGAAAAACTGTTTTTT. Its protein is CSAISTNEKLFF. The chain links TRBV29-1 to TRBJ1-4; D gene unclear. The CDR3 length is 12 residues. Germline-derived CDR1 and CDR2 are SQVTM and ANQGSEA.

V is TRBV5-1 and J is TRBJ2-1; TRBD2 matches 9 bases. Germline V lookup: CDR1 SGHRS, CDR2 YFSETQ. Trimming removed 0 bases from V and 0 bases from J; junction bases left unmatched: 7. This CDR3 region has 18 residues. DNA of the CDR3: TGCGCCAGCAGCTTGGGGTTAGCGGGAGTAGGCTCCTACAATGAGCAGTTCTTC. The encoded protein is CASSLGLAGVGSYNEQFF.

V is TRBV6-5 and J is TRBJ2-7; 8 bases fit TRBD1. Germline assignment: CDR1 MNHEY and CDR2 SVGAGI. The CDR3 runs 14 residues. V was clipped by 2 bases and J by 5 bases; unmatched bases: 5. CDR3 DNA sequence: TGTGCCAGCAGTTACAGGACAGGGAGCGACGAGCAGTACTTC. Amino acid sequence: CASSYRTGSDEQYF.

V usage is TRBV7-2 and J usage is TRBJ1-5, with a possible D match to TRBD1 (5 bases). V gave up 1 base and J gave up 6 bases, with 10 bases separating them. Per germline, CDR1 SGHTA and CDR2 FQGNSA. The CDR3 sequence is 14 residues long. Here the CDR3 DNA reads TGTGCCAGCAGCTTAGGAGGGGAGGGTCAGCCCCAGCATTTT. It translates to CASSLGGEGQPQHF.

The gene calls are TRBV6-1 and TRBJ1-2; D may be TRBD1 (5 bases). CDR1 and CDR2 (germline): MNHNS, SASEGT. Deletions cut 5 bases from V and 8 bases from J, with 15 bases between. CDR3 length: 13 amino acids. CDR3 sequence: CASSRGVREGYTF. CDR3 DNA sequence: TGTGCCAGCAGTAGAGGGGTGAGGGAAGGCTACACCTTC.